This paragraph reports one T cell receptor (beta chain). There is no known antigen for this receptor. Qualities for individual bases were not recorded, and no much larger clone is one base off. Starting from 450 to 500 ng total RNA, TCRbeta-specific cDNA was produced by reverse transcription with a constant-region primer and ProtoScript II reverse transcriptase. Construction of the TCRbeta libraries relied on three nested rounds of multiplex PCR, following a slightly modified ARM-PCR procedure. Multiplex TRBV1-TRBV30 forward primers and a Cbeta reverse primer were used in the first two PCR rounds, each of which was run for around 10 cycles. Sample barcodes and Illumina adapters were attached in a final 25-cycle PCR using Deep VentR polymerase. Amplicons of 200-500 bp were gel-purified with a QIAquick gel extraction kit before sequencing. An Illumina HiSeq 2500 was used to sequence the TCRbeta amplicons with 250-bp paired-end reads. Regarding the original processing steps: Trimmomatic v0.33 was used to quality-trim the reads, and FLASH v1.2.11 was used to merge paired reads so that full CDR3 sequences could be recovered. V, D and J germline segments were assigned to the rearranged TCRbeta sequences using MiGEC v1.2.1b. Clonotype statistics, along with Shannon-Wiener diversity indices, were calculated using VDJtools v1.0.0. To cut down on sampling bias, every analysis after diversity analysis relied on just the 250 most abundant clonotypes from each sample. TCRdb passed the public sequencing reads through fastp at Q25 and MiXCR, retaining productive beta sequences. Under each unique CDR3 protein, matching rows form one entry showing the most common genes and DNA. The V and J calls reflect TCRdb's pipeline rather than the authors' work. The sample table holds 100,000 to 150,000 distinct CDR3 sequences, of which roughly 69% were seen once. The ten largest clones add up to roughly a tenth of the sample.

This record belongs to a study of tumor-infiltrating lymphocytes in primary liver carcinoma (dated by TCRdb to the late 2010s). Concerning the study at large: Hepatocellular carcinoma (four) or combined HCC and intrahepatic cholangiocarcinoma (one) was present in the five patients, who were three men and two women aged 30 to 69 years. The five patients had tumors staged T1-T3 N0M0, with maximum diameters ranging from about 4 to 11 cm. Each sample produced about 3.5 to 7.13 million productive TCRbeta reads, and read depth showed no significant difference between tissue types. TCRbeta repertoire sequencing, expression microarrays and whole-exome sequencing were combined in the study across five regions of each liver tumor, with adjacent normal tissue and blood also included. A total of approximately 35 specimens from 5 patients, comprising around 25 tumor regions, 5 adjacent noncancerous liver tissues and 5 peripheral blood samples, were covered by TCRbeta repertoire sequencing. The 25 tumor region samples were profiled with Agilent mRNA microarrays so that TCRbeta repertoire diversity could be related to the local molecular phenotype. High reproducibility was observed for the technical replicate repertoires, with mean shared-clone rates near 0.89 and correlation coefficients above 0.95.

The full study reports these points: Only the TCR beta chain was sequenced, so true repertoire diversity is likely underestimated because unpaired alpha chains were not captured. The study included only four to six patients, and the authors note findings should be validated in a larger study. Repertoire overlap was found to be higher between tumor regions (mean around 36%) than between tumor-adjacent (approximately 17%) or tumor-blood (roughly 15%) pairs, consistent with antigen-driven expansion. Because the samples were bulk and unsorted, CD4+ and CD8+ T cell repertoires could not be compared. Just about 8-25% of top clones turned up in all five regions of a tumor, which suggests spatial heterogeneity among tumor-infiltrating T cells. A significantly larger repertoire fraction was made up by the top 250 clones in tumors than in blood (p = 0.039).

Trimming removed 4 bases from V and 9 bases from J, leaving 10 bases between the germline ends. From its cysteine to its phenylalanine, the CDR3 spans 11 amino acids. Only the CDR3 DNA is retained, 33 bases long and in frame from the first base. The germline V gene encodes CDR1 SEHNR and CDR2 FQNEAQ (reference sequence). Total RNA and DNA were co-extracted without cell sorting from roughly 20-30 mg of bulk tissue using the AllPrep DNA/RNA mini kit. Roughly five patients with histopathologically diagnosed primary liver carcinoma underwent surgical resection in China between late 2015 and 2016. At the time of sampling, the patients were treatment-naive and had chronic HBV infection. Five spatially separated regions were sampled from each tumor: the superior, inferior, left-lateral and right-lateral poles, plus the tumor centre. More than 75% viable tumor cells were found by histology in every tumor sample. Fresh tumor and adjacent tissue pieces were bisected; one half was stored in RNAlater at -80°C, the other sent for histology.

Sequenced sample: liver tumor tissue from sampling region 1. Read against the paper, the sample's cell subset or site label means: tumor region T1, superior pole. This chain joins TRBV7-9 to TRBJ2-7; the D segment could be TRBD1, given 5 matching bases. This receptor was identified in a woman aged 60-75 years with primary liver carcinoma and hepatitis B virus infection. The DNA sequence follows: TGTGCCAGCAGCTCAGGCGACAGGCAGTACTTC. This yields the protein CASSSGDRQYF.